The present T cell receptor beta chain was sequenced within a study of cytotoxic CD8 clonotypes in ibrutinib-treated CLL. Study details: Investigators collected response samples after a median around twelve months of treatment, range 6 to 36.

Study results and caveats: Clonality was elevated at ibrutinib response and had returned toward baseline at progression.

Comment on this clone: Its antigen is currently unknown.

From germline, CDR1 is SGHVS and CDR2 FQNEAQ. Germline trimming cut 1 base from V and 8 bases from J; bases unmatched to any gene: 9. CDR3 length equals 17 residues. Targeted sequencing depth ranged from 1 in 200,000 to 1 in 1 million T cells. The protocol was immunoSEQ multiplex PCR, while the TCRdb copy is restricted to in-frame clones and leaves out a portion. The data hold about 50,000 clones, with around 78% observed a single time. TCR beta libraries used approximately 2 micrograms of genomic DNA from cryopreserved PBMCs. The J gene is TRBJ2-1, the V gene TRBV7-8; 12 nucleotides line up with TRBD2. The TCR comes from a human donor with chronic lymphocytic leukemia. Sequenced here: PBMCs, sampled after 24 months of ibrutinib treatment. The CDR3 coding sequence is TGTGCCAGCAGCTTAGGGGTTCTAGCGGGAGGGCCGGATGAGCAGTTCTTC. It yields the protein CASSLGVLAGGPDEQFF.